Sequencing of this TCR beta chain was carried out in a study of response to subunit inactivated influenza vaccine. One entry per CDR3 protein results from TCRdb running MiXCR on the RT-PCR reads. The sample records about 520,000 distinct CDR3 sequences, 25% being singletons. The CDR3 is 14 residues long. V lost 4 bases and J lost 5; bases outside the gene matches: 4. CDR1 is SGHRS and CDR2 is YFSETQ in the germline V gene. This clonotype has just a few counts. The starting material was CD4+ T cells sorted from PBMCs, obtained 5 days after vaccination. The V gene is TRBV5-1, the J gene TRBJ2-7; 12 bases match TRBD2. The sequence was obtained from a man aged 45-60 years who received an inactivated influenza vaccine. CDR3 amino acids: CASSLAGGYDEQYF. The CDR3 region has the DNA TGCGCCAGCAGCCTAGCGGGAGGGTATGACGAGCAGTACTTC.